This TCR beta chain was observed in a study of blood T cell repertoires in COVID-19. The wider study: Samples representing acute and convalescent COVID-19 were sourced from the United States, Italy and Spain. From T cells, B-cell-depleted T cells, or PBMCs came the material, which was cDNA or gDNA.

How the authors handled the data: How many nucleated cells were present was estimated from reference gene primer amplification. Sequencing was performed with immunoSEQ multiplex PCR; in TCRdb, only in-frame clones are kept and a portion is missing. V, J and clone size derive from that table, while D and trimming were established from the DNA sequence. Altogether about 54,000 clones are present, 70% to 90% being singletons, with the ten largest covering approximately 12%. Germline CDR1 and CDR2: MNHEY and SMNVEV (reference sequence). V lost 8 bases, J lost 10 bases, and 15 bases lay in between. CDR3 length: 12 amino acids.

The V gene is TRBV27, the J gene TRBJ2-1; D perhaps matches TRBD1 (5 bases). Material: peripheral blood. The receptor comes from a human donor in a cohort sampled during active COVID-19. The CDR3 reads CASGPRVSEQFF. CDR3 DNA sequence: TGTGCCAGCGGACCCAGGGTTAGCGAGCAGTTCTTC.